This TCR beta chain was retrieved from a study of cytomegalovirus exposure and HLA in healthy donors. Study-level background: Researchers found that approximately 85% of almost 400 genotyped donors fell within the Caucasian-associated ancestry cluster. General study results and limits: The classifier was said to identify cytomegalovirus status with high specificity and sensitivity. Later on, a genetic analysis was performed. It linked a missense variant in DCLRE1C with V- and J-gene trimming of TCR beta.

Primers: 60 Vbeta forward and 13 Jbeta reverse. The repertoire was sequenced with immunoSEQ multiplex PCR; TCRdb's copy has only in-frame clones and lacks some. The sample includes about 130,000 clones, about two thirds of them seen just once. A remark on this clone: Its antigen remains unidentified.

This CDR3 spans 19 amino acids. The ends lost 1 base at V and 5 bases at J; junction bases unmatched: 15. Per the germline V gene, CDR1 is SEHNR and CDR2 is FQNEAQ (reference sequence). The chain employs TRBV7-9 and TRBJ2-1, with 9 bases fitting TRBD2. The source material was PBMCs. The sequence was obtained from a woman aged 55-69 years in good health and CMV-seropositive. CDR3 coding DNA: TGTGCCAGCAGCTTAGGGTTGAGGGTAGCGGGAGTTTCAAACAATGAGCAGTTCTTC. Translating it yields CASSLGLRVAGVSNNEQFF.